This T cell receptor (beta chain) emerged from a study of T cell repertoires in cytomegalovirus infection. About the research overall: Evidence of both CMV infection and a matching HLA type came from public TCR beta signatures.

MiXCR was run by TCRdb on the reads, yielding one entry per CDR3 protein. The data show about 490,000 distinct CDR3 sequences, approximately 15% seen once. Germline CDR1 is SGHVS and CDR2 is FQNEAQ. The CDR3 runs 12 residues. The V end was cut by 5 bases, the J end by 6 bases, with 9 bases between. General study results and limits: The cumulative frequency of public TCR beta families identified carriers of CMV plus the relevant HLA. There were HLA-C-restricted CMV-specific TCR beta clonotypes dominating the ex vivo response.

In this sample, this clonotype turned up many times. What it recognizes is unknown. V is TRBV7-8 and J is TRBJ2-3; D call uncertain. The source material was CD8+ T cells from PBMCs. This sequence originates from a human donor in good health (CMV status not recorded). Some clones in this sample may be carry-over from other donors' samples. The CDR3 loop reads CASSANSDTQYF. The CDR3 region has the DNA TGTGCCAGCAGCGCTAATAGTGATACGCAGTATTTT. Filled out from reference TRBV7-8 and TRBJ2-3, the complete variable domain reads GAGVSQSPRYKVAKRGQDVALRCDPISGHVSLFWYQQALGQGPEFLTYFQNEAQLDKSGLPSDRFFAERPEGSVSTLKIQRTQQEDSAVYLCASSANSDTQYFGPGTRLTVL.